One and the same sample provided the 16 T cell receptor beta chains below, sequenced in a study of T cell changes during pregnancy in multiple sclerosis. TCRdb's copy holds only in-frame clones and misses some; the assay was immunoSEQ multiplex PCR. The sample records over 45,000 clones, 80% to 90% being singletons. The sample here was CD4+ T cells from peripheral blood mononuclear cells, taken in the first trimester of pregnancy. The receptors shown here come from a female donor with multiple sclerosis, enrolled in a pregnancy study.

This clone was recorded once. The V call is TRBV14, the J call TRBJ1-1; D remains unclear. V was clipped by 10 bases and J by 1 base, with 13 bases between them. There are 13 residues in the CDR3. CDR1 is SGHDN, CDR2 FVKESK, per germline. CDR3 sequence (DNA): TGTGCCACCACGAACGGGTGGAACACTGAAGCTTTCTTT. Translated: CATTNGWNTEAFF.

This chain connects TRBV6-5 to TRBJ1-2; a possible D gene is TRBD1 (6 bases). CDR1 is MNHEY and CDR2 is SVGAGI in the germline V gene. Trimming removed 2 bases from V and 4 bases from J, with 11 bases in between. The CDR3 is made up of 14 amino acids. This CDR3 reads CASSYGGRFYGYTF. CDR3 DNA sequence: TGTGCCAGCAGTTACGGGGGCAGATTCTATGGCTACACCTTC.

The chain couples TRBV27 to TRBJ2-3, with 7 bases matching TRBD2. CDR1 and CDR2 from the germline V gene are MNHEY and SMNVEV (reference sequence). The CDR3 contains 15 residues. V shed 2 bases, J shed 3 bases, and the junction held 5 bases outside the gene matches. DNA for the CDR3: TGTGCCAGCAGTTTAAGGGCTAGCGGAACAGATACGCAGTATTTT. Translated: CASSLRASGTDTQYF.

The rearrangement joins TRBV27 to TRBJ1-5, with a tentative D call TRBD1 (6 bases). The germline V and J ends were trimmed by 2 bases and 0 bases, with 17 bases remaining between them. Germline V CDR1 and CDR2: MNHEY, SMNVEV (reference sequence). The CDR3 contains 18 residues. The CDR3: CASSLQKPGGSSNQPQHF. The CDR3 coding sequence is TGTGCCAGCAGTTTACAAAAACCGGGGGGCTCTAGCAATCAGCCCCAGCATTTT.

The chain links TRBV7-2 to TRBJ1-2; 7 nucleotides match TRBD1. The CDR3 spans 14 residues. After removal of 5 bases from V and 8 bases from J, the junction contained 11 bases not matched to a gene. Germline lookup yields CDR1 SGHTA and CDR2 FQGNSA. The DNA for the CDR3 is TGTGCCAGCAGCCTAGTTCGACAGGGCGGGGGCTACACCTTC. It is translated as CASSLVRQGGGYTF.

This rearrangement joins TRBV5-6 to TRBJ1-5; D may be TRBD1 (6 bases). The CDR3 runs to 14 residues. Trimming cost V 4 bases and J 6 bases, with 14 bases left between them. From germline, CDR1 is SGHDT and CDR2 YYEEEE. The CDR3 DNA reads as TGTGCCAGCAGCGGCCGGGGGGGCGCTCAGCCCCAGCATTTT. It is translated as CASSGRGGAQPQHF.

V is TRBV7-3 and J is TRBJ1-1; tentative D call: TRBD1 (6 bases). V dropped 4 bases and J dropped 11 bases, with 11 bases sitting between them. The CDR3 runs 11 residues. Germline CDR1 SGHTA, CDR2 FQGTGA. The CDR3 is CASSSQGRAFF. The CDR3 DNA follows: TGTGCCAGCAGCTCACAGGGTCGCGCTTTCTTT.

The CDR3 here is CSVVVAGGPSDTQYF. In DNA form, the CDR3 reads TGCAGCGTTGTCGTAGCGGGAGGGCCTTCAGATACGCAGTATTTT. The rearrangement links TRBV29-1 to TRBJ2-3; 11 bases map to TRBD2. This CDR3 comprises 15 residues. Germline V lookup: CDR1 SQVTM, CDR2 ANQGSEA. With V trimmed by 4 bases and J by 4 bases, 7 bases remained unmatched.

As DNA, the CDR3 is TGTGCCAGCAGTTACGGCCAGGGTGGGAACACTGAAGCTTTCTTT. This translates into CASSYGQGGNTEAFF. The genes are TRBV6-6 and TRBJ1-1, with D possibly being TRBD1 (5 bases). The CDR3 has 15 amino acids. Germline V gene lookup returns CDR1 MNHNY and CDR2 SVGAGI (reference sequence). Between the trimmed V and J ends, which lost 2 bases and 1 base, there was a span of 11 bases.

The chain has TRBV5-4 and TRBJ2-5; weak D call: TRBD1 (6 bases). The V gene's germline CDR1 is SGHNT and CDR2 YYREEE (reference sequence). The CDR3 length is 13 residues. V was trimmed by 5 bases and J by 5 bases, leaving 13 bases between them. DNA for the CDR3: TGTGCCAGCAGTCACAGGGATAGGGAGACCCAGTACTTC. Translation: CASSHRDRETQYF.

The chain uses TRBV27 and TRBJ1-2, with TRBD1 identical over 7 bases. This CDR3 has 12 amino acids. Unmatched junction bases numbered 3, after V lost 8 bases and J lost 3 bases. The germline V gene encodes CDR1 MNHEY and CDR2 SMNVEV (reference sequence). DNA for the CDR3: TGTGCCAGCTCCACAGGGGACTATGGCTACACCTTC. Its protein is CASSTGDYGYTF.

CDR3 in DNA: TGTGCCAGCAGCTTAGAAAAGCGGGGGATAGATACGCAGTATTTT. It codes for CASSLEKRGIDTQYF. V and J are TRBV11-3 and TRBJ2-3, with TRBD2 matching over 8 bases. The V and J ends lost 0 bases and 5 bases, in that order; junction bases with no gene match: 4. The germline V gene encodes CDR1 SGHNT and CDR2 YENEEA. The CDR3 has 15 amino acids. The full variable domain, completed using reference TRBV11-3 and TRBJ2-3, is EAGVVQSPRYKIIEKKQPVAFWCNPISGHNTLYWYLQNLGQGPELLIRYENEEAVDDSQLPKDRFSAERLKGVDSTLKIQPAELGDSAVYLCASSLEKRGIDTQYFGPGTRLTVL.

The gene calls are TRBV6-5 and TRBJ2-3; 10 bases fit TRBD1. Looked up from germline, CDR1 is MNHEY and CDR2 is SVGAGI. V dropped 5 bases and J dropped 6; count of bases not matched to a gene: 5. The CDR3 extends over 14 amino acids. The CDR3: CASSGTGDLDTQYF. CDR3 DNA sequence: TGTGCCAGCAGTGGGACAGGGGATTTGGATACGCAGTATTTT.

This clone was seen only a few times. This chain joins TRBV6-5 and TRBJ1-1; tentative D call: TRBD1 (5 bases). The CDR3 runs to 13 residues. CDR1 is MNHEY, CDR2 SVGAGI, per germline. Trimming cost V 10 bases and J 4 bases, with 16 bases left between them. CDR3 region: CATRRAGRTEAFF. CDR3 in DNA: TGTGCCACCCGCCGGGCAGGGCGCACTGAAGCTTTCTTT.

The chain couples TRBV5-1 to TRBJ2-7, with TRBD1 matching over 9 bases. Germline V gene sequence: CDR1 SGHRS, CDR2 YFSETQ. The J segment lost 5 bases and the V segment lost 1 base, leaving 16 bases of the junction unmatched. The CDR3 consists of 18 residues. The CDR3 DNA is TGCGCCAGCAGCTTGCGGGGACCGGGACAGGGTATGTTTAACGAGCAGTACTTC. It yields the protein CASSLRGPGQGMFNEQYF. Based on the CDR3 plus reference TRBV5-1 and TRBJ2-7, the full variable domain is KAGVTQTPRYLIKTRGQQVTLSCSPISGHRSVSWYQQTPGQGLQFLFEYFSETQRNKGNFPGRFSGRQFSNSRSEMNVSTLELGDSALYLCASSLRGPGQGMFNEQYFGPGTRLTVT.

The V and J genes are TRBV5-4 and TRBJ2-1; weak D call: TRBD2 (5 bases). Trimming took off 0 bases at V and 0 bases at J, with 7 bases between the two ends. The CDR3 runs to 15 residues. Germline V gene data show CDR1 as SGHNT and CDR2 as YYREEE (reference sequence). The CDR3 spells CASSLEAASYNEQFF. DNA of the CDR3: TGTGCCAGCAGCTTGGAAGCGGCCTCCTACAATGAGCAGTTCTTC.